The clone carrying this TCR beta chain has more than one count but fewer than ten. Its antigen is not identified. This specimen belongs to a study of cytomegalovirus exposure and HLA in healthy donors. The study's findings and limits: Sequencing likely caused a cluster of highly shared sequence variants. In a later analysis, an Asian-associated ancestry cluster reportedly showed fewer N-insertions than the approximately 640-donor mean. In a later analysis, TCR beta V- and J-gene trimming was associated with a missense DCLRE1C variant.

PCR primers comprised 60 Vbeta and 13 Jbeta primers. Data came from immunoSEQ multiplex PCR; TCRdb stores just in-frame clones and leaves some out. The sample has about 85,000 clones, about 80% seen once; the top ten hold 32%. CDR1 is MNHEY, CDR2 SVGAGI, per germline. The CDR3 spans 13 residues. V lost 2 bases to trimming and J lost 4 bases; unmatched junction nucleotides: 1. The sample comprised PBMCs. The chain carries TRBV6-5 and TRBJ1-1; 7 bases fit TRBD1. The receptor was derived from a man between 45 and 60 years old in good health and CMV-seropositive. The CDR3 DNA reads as TGTGCCAGCAGTTACGCAGGGGGCACTGAAGCTTTCTTT. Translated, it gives CASSYAGGTEAFF.